The clone carrying this T cell receptor (beta chain) was counted between two and nine times. During its preparation, the TCRbeta library received unique molecular identifiers. TCRdb re-analysed the PCR reads in MiXCR, keeping a single row per CDR3 protein. In the table there are over 550,000 distinct CDR3 sequences, about 10% of which are singletons. The data belong to a study of T-cell reconstitution after alpha-beta-depleted transplantation in children. The length of the CDR3 is 15 residues. V dropped 3 bases and J dropped 7 bases, with 17 bases sitting between them. Germline V CDR1 and CDR2: LGHNA, YSLEER.

The sequence came from a human donor who donated a stem cell graft to a child with acute myeloid leukemia. The sample was PBMCs from the stem cell graft donor, taken from the stem cell graft. The chain employs TRBV4-3 and TRBJ2-3, with D tentatively TRBD1 or TRBD2 (7 bases each). The CDR3 nucleotides are TGCGCCAGCAGCCACGGGGGAGGGGGCGTTAATACGCAGTATTTT. Translated: CASSHGGGGVNTQYF.